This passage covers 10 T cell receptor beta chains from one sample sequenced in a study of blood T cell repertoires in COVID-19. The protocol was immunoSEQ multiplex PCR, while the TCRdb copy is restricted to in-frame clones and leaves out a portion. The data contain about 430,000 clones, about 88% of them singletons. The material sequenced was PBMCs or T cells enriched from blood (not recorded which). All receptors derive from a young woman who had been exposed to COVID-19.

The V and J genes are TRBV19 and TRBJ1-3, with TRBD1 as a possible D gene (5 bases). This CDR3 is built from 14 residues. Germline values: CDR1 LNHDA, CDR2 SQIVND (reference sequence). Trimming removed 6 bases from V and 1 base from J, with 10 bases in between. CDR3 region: CASRDQGSGNTIYF. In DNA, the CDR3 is TGTGCCAGTAGAGATCAGGGATCTGGAAACACCATATATTTT.

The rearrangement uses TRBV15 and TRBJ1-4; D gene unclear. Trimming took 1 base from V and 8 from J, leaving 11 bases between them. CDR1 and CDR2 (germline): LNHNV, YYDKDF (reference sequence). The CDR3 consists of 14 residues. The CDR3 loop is CATSRAGVLEKLFF. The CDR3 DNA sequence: TGTGCCACCAGCAGAGCCGGGGTGTTAGAAAAACTGTTTTTT.

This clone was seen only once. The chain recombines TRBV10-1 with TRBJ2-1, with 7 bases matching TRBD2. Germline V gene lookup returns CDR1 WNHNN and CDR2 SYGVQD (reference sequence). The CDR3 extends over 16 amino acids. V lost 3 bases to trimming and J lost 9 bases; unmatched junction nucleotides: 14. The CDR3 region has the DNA TGCGCCAGCAGTGACGGAGCGGGAAGGTGGTATAGTGAGCAGTTCTTC. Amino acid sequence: CASSDGAGRWYSEQFF.

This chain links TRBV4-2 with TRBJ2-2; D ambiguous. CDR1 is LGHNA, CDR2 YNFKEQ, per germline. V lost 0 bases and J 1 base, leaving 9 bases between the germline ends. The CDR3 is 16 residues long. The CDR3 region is CASSQDRRQNTGELFF. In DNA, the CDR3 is TGTGCCAGCAGCCAAGATCGAAGACAGAACACCGGGGAGCTGTTTTTT.

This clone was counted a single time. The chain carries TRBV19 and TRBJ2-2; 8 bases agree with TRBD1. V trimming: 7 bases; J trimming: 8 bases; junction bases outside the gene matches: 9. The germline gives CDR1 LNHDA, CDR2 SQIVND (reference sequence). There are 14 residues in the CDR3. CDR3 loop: CASIGDRLYGELFF. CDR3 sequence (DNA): TGTGCCAGTATCGGGGACAGGCTATATGGGGAGCTGTTTTTT. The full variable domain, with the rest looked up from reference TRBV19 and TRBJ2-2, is DGGITQSPKYLFRKEGQNVTLSCEQNLNHDAMYWYRQDPGQGLRLIYYSQIVNDFQKGDIAEGYSVSREKKESFPLTVTSAQKNPTAFYLCASIGDRLYGELFFGEGSRLTVL.

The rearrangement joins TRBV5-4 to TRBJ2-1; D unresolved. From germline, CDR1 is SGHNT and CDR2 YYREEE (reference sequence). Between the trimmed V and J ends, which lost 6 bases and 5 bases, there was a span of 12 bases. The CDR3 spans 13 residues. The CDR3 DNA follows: TGTGCCAGCACCCCACGCGGTGACAATGAGCAGTTCTTC. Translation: CASTPRGDNEQFF.

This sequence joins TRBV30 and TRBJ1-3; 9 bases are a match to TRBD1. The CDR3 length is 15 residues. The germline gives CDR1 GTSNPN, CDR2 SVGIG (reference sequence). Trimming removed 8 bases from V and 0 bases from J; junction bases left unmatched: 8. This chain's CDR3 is CARNDRGSSGNTIYF. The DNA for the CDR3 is TGTGCCAGAAACGACAGGGGGAGCTCTGGAAACACCATATATTTT.

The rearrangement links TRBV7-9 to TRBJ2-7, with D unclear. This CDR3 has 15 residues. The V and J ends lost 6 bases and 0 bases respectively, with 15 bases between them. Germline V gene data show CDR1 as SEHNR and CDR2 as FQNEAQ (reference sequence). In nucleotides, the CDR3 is TGTGCCAGCAGTCCCATTAAACTGGTCTCCTACGAGCAGTACTTC. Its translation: CASSPIKLVSYEQYF.

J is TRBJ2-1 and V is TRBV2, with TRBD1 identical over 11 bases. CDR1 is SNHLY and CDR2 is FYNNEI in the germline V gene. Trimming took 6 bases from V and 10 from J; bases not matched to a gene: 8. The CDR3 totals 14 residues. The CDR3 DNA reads TGTGCCAGCAGGGCCGGGACAGGGGGTAGAGAGCAGTTCTTC. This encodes CASRAGTGGREQFF.

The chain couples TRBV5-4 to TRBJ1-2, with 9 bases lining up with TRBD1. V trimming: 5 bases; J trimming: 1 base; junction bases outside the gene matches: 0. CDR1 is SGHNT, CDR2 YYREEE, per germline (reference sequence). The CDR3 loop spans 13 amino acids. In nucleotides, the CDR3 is TGTGCCAGCAGGGACAGGGGTAACTATGGCTACACCTTC. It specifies CASRDRGNYGYTF.